A single sample gave rise to the 3 T cell receptor beta chains below, sequenced in a study of T cells in women clearing cervical HPV infection. Profiled with immunoSEQ multiplex PCR; TCRdb holds only in-frame clones, not every one. Its listing shows about 32,000 clones. Sequenced sample: blood buffy coat. Receptor source: a woman aged 18-70 years with a cervical HPV16 infection that either progressed to CIN3+ or cleared (not recorded which).

Concerning this clone: At one of its ends the junction is not consistent with the germline gene, which may arise from a read error. The read stops 3 residues short of the end of the CDR3; the missing end is completed from the germline J gene. Other DNA sequences within the sample encode an identical CDR3. J is TRBJ1-3 and V is TRBV7-9; TRBD1 matches 7 bases. The CDR3 contains 15 residues. Germline CDR1 SEHNR, CDR2 FQNEAQ (reference sequence). CDR3 bases read: TGTGCCAGCAGCGGAACAGGGGCGGGAGGAAACACG. The encoded protein is CASSGTGAGGNT. The whole CDR3 region reads CASSGTGAGGNTIYF. Supplemented by reference TRBV7-9 and TRBJ1-3, the full variable domain reads DTGVSQNPRHKITKRGQNVTFRCDPISEHNRLYWYRQTLGQGPEFLTYFQNEAQLEKSRLLSDRFSAERPKGSFSTLEIQRTEQGDSAMYLCASSGTGAGGNTIYFGEGSWLTVV.

As regards this clone: The read finishes 3 residues shy of the CDR3 end, and the germline J gene is used to complete it. V usage is TRBV18 and J usage is TRBJ1-4; no firm D call. In germline, CDR1 is KGHSH, CDR2 LQKENI. The CDR3 totals 15 residues. The CDR3 reads CASSPQRAGDSPLFF. The covered CDR3 bases are TGTGCCAGCTCACCCCAGAGGGCAGGAGATTCACCA. The variable domain in full, with the rest retrieved from reference TRBV18 and TRBJ1-4, is NAGVMQNPRHLVRRRGQEARLRCSPMKGHSHVYWYRQLPEEGLKFMVYLQKENIIDESGMPKERFSAEFPKEGPSILRIQQVVRGDSAAYFCASSPQRAGDSPLFFGSGTQLSVL.

A word on this clone: Mismatch with germline at one junction end may stem from a read error. The CDR3 goes on 3 residues after the read ends, and that part is filled in from the germline J gene. This chain joins TRBV5-4 and TRBJ2-3; TRBD1 matches 7 bases. The CDR3 consists of 13 residues. The V gene's germline CDR1 is SGHNT and CDR2 YYREEE (reference sequence). The CDR3 DNA, read in part, is TGTGCCAGCAGCGCTACAGGGGCAGAGACG. As protein: CASSATGAET. The entire CDR3 is CASSATGAETQYF.